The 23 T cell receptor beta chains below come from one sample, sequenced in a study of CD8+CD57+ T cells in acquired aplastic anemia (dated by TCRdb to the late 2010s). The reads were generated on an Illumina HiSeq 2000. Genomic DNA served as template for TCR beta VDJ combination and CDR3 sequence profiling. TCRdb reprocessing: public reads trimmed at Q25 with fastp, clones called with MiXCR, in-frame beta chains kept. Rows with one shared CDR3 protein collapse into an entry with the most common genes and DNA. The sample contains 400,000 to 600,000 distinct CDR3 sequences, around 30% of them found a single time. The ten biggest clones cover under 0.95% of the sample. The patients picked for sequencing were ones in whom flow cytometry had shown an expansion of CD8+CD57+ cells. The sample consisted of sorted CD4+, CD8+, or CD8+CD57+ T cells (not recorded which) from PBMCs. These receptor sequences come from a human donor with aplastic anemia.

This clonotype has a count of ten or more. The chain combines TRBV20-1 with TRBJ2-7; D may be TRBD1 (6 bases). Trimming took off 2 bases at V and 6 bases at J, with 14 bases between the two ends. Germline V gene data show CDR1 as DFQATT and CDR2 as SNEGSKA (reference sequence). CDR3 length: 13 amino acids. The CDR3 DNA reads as TGCAGTGCTAGAATGACAGGTGGGGGCGAGCAGTACTTC. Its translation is CSARMTGGGEQYF.

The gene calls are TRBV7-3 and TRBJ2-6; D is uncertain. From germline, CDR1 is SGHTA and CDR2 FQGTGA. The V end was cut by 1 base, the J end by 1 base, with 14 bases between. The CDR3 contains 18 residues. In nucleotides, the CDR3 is TGTGCCAGCAGCTTAATATCTTTTGTGGAATCTGGGGCCAACGTCCTGACTTTC. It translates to CASSLISFVESGANVLTF.

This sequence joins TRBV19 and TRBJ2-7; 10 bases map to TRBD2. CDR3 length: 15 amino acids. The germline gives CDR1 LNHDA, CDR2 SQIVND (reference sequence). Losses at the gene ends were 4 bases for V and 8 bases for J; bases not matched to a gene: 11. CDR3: CASSSTPSGSSQQYF. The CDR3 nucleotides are TGTGCCAGTAGTAGTACTCCTAGCGGGAGCTCGCAGCAGTACTTC.

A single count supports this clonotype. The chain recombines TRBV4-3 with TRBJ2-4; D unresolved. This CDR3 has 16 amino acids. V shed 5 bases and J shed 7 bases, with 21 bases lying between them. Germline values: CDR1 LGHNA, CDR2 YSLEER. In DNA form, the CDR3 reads TGCGCCAGCAGCTCCCACCTTATTTCGGAAAAGAACATTCAGTACTTC. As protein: CASSSHLISEKNIQYF.

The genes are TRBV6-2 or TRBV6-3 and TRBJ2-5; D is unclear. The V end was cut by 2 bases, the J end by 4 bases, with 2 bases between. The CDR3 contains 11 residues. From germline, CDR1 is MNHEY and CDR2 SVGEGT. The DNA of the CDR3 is TGTGCCAGCAGTTACGGAGAGACCCAGTACTTC. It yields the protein CASSYGETQYF.

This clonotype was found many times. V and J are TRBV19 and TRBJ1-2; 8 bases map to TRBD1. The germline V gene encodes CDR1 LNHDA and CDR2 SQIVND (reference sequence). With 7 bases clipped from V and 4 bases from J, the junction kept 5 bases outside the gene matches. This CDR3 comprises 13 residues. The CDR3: CASKMDRAYGYTF. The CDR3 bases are TGTGCCAGTAAAATGGACAGGGCCTATGGCTACACCTTC.

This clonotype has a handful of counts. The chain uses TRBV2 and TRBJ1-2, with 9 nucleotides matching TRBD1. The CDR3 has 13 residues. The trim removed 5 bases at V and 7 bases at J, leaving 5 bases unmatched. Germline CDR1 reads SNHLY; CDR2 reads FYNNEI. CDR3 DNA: TGTGCCAGCAGTCCCGGACAGGGGTTTGGCTACACCTTC. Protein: CASSPGQGFGYTF.

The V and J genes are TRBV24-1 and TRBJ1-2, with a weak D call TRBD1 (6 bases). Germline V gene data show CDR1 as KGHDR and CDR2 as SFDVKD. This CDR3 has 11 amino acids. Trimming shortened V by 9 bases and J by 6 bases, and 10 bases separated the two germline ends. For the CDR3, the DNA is TGTGCCACCGATCCAGGGGATGGCTACACCTTC. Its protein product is CATDPGDGYTF.

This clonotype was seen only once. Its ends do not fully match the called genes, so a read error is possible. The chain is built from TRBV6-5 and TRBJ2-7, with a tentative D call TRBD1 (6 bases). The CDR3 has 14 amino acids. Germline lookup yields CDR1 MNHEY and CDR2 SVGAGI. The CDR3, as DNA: TGTTCCAGCAGTTACCGGGCAGGGGCGTACGAGCAGTACTTC. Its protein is CSSSYRAGAYEQYF.

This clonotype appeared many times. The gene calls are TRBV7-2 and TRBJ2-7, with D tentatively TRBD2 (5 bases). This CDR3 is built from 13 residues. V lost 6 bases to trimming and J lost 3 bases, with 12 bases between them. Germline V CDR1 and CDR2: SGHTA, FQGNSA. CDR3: CASRTGLRYEQYF. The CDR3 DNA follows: TGTGCCAGCAGGACCGGACTGCGCTACGAGCAGTACTTC.

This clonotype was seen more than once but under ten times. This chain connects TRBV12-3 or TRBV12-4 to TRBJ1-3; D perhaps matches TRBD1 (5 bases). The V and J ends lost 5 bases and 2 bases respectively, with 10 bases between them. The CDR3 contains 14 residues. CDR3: CASSLWGAGNTIYF. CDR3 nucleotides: TGTGCCAGCAGTCTGTGGGGGGCTGGAAACACCATATATTTT.

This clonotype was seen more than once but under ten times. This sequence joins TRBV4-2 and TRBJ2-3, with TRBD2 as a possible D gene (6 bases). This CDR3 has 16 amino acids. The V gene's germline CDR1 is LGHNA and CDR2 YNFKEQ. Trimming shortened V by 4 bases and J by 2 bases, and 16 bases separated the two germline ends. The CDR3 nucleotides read TGTGCCAGCAGCCTGCCCGGGGGTGCTGACACAGATACGCAGTATTTT. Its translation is CASSLPGGADTDTQYF.

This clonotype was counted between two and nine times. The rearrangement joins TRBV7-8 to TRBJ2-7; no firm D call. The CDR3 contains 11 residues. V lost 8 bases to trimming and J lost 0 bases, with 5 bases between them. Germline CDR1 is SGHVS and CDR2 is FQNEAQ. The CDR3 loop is CASAISYEQYV. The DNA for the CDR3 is TGTGCCAGCGCAATCTCCTACGAGCAGTACGTC.

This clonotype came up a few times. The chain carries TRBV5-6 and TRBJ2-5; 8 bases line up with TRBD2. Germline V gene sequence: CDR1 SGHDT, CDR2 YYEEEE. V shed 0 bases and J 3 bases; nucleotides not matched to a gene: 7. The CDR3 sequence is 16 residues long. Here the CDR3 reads CASSLDGSSGKETQYF. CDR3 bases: TGTGCCAGCAGCTTGGATGGTAGTAGCGGGAAAGAGACCCAGTACTTC.

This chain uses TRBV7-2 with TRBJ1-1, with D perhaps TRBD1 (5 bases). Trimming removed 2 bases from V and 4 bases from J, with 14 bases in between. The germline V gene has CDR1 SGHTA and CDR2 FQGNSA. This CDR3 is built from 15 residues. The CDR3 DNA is TGTGCCAGCAGCTTAAACCTCCGTGGGGGCACTGAAGCTTTCTTT. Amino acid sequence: CASSLNLRGGTEAFF.

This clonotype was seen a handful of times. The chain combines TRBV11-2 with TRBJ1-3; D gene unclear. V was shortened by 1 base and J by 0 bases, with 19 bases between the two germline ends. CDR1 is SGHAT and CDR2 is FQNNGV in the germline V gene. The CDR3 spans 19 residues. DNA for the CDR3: TGTGCCAGCAGCTTAGGTCCGTCCGAGAGTTGGGCCTCTGGAAACACCATATATTTT. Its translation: CASSLGPSESWASGNTIYF.

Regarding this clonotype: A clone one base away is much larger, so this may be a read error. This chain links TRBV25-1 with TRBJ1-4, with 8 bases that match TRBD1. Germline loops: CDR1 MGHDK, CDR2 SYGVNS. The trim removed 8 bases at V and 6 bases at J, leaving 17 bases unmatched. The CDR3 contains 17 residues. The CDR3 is CASGLPRPDRADEKLFF. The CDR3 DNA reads TGTGCCAGCGGTCTTCCTCGTCCGGACAGGGCGGATGAAAAACTGTTTTTT.

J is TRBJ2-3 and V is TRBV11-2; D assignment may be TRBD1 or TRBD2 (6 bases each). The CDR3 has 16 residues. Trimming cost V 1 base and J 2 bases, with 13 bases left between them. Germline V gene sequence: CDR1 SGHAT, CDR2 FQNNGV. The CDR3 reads CASSLGTGDTTDTQYF. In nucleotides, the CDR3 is TGTGCCAGCAGCTTAGGCACGGGGGACACCACAGATACGCAGTATTTT.

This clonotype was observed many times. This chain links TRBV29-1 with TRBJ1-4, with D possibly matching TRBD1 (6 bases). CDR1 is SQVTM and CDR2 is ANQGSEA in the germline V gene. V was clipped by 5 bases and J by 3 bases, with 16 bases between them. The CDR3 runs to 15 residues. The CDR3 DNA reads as TGCAGCGTTTCTTACAGGGAGGGGTCTAATGAAAAACTGTTTTTT. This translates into CSVSYREGSNEKLFF.

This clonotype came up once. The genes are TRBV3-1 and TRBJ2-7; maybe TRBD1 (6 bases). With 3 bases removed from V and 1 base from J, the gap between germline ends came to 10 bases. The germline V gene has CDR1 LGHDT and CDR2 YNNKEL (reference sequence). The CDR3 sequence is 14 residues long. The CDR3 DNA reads TGTGCCAGCAGCCAGCGGACAGAGTCCTACGAGCAGTACTTC. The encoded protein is CASSQRTESYEQYF.

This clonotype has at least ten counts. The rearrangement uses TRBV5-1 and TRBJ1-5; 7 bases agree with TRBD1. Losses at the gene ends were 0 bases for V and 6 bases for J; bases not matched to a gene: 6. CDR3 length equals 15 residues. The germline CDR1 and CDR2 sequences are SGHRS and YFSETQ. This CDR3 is CASSLDGTASQPQHF. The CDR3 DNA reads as TGCGCCAGCAGCTTGGATGGGACAGCATCTCAGCCCCAGCATTTT.

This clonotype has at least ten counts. The CDR3 coding sequence is TGTGCCATCAGCAGGACTAGCGGAGAGACCCAGTACTTC. This sequence encodes CAISRTSGETQYF. The rearrangement uses TRBV10-3 and TRBJ2-5; 10 bases are shared with TRBD2. The CDR3 runs 13 residues. CDR1 ENHRY and CDR2 SYGVKD come from the germline V gene. The junction had 2 bases not matched to a gene; V was cut back by 6 bases and J by 4 bases.

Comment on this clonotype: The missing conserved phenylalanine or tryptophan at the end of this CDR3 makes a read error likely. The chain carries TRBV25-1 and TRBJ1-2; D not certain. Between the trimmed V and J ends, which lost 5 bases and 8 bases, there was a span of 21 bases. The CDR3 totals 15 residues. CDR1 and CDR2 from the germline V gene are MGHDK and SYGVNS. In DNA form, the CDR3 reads TGTGCCAGCAGTCGGGGAGACCGGGCTGCGGGAGGCTACACCTCC. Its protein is CASSRGDRAAGGYTS.